Below, 3 T cell receptor beta chains from the same sample are listed, as sequenced in a study of T cells in Graves' hyperthyroidism and ophthalmopathy. Amplification of TCR beta CDR3 regions was performed using RNA transcripts as template. HTBI primers were the set used in a first-round RT-PCR of the TCR CDR3. TCRdb itself ran the multiplex PCR reads through MiXCR, one entry per CDR3 protein. Of almost 250,000 distinct CDR3 sequences listed, roughly a quarter are singletons. Material for sequencing was blood. The receptors were sampled from a woman in her thirties or forties with Graves' ophthalmopathy.

This clonotype has a count of ten or more. V is TRBV5-5 and J is TRBJ2-7; D gene uncertain. Germline CDR1 is SGHKS and CDR2 is YYEKEE (reference sequence). Trimming cost V 3 bases and J 3 bases, with 13 bases left between them. CDR3 length: 14 amino acids. CDR3 DNA sequence: TGTGCCAGCAGCTATCCTTCCACAGACTACGAGCAGTACTTC. It is translated as CASSYPSTDYEQYF.

This clonotype has ten or more counts. The chain links TRBV5-1 to TRBJ2-7, with D perhaps assigned TRBD1 or TRBD2 (5 bases each). Per the germline V gene, CDR1 is SGHRS and CDR2 is YFSETQ. The CDR3 sequence is 16 residues long. V shed 0 bases and J shed 2 bases, with 15 bases lying between them. The CDR3 here is CASSLALGTGTYEQYF. CDR3 sequence (DNA): TGCGCCAGCAGCTTGGCACTCGGGACCGGAACCTACGAGCAGTACTTC.

The chain links TRBV7-2 to TRBJ2-7, with 9 bases identical to TRBD1. V shed 3 bases and J 3 bases; nucleotides not matched to a gene: 6. Germline V lookup: CDR1 SGHTA, CDR2 FQGNSA. This CDR3 region has 15 residues. The CDR3 sequence is CASSFIPGQGYEQYF. The CDR3 DNA follows: TGTGCCAGCAGCTTCATACCGGGACAGGGCTACGAGCAGTACTTC. The variable domain in full, with the rest retrieved from reference TRBV7-2 and TRBJ2-7, is GAGVSQSPSNKVTEKGKDVELRCDPISGHTALYWYRQSLGQGLEFLIYFQGNSAPDKSGLPSDRFSAERTGGSVSTLTIQRTQQEDSAVYLCASSFIPGQGYEQYFGPGTRLTVT.